Included here is one TCR beta chain sequence, with context. Antigen specificity is unknown. This record comes from a study of T cell responses to AZD1222 COVID-19 vaccine. Study conclusions and caveats: Across spike, vaccine-associated CD4 TCRs were found, dominant at 160-218 and 743-854.

Only in-frame clones appear in the TCRdb table, and some are missing; sequencing was by immunoSEQ multiplex PCR. The top ten clones hold less than 3.5% of a sample with about 150,000 clones, approximately 90% of them seen once. Germline CDR1 reads SGHDT; CDR2 reads YYEEEE. V lost 0 bases, J lost 8 bases, and 8 bases lay in between. The CDR3 consists of 12 residues. The J gene is TRBJ1-1, the V gene TRBV5-6, with D unclear. This specimen consisted of peripheral blood, obtained 28 days after the second AZD1222 dose. The TCR comes from an adult who received the AZD1222 COVID-19 vaccine. The DNA of the CDR3 is TGTGCCAGCAGCTTGGGTGGAGAGGAAGCTTTCTTT. Protein sequence: CASSLGGEEAFF.